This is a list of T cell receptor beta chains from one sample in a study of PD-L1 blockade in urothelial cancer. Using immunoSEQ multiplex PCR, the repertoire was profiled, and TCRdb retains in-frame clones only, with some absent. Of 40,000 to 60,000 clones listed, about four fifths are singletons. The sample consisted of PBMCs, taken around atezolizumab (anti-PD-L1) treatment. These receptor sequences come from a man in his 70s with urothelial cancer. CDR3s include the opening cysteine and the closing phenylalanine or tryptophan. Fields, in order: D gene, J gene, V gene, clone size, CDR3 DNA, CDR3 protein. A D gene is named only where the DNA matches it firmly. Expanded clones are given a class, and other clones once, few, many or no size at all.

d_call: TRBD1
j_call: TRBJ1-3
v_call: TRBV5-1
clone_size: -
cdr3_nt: TGCGCCAGCAGTCCCGGGACAGATGATGGAAACACCATATATTTT
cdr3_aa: CASSPGTDDGNTIYF

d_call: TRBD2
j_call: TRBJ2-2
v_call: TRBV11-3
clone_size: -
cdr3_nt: TGTGCCAGCAGCTTAGGAAGGTCTAGCGGGAAGCCCGACACCGGGGAGCTGTTTTTT
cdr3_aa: CASSLGRSSGKPDTGELFF

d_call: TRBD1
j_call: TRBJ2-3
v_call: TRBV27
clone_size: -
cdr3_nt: TGTGCCAGCAGTTCGGACAGGGGATCAGATACGCAGTATTTT
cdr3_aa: CASSSDRGSDTQYF

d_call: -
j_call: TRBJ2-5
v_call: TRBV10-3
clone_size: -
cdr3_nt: TGTGCCATCAGACCAGGCTCAAACCAAGAGACCCAGTACTTC
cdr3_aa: CAIRPGSNQETQYF

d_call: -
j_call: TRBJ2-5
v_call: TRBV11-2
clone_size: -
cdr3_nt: TGTGCCAGCAGCTTAGGACAGCAAGAGACCCAGTACTTC
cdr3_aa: CASSLGQQETQYF

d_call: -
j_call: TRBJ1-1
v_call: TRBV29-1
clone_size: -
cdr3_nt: TGCAGCGTTTCTCGGGACACTGAAGCTTTCTTT
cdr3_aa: CSVSRDTEAFF

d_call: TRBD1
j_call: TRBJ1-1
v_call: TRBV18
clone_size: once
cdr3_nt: TGTGCCAGCTCACCACCGGCGACAGGGTACACTGAAGCTTTCTTT
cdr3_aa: CASSPPATGYTEAFF

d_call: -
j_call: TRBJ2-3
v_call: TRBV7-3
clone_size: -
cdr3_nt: TGTGCCAGCAGGCAGGGTGCACTGGATACGCAGTATTTT
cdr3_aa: CASRQGALDTQYF

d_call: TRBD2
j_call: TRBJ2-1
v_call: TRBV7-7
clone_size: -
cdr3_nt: TGTGCTAGCAGCTTAGGGGGACTAGCGGGCCTTGGTGAGCAGTTCTTC
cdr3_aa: CASSLGGLAGLGEQFF

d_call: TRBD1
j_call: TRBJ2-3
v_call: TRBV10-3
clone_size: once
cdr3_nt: TGTGCCATCAGGGTCACAGGGGGCCTGACAGATACGCAGTATTTT
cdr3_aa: CAIRVTGGLTDTQYF

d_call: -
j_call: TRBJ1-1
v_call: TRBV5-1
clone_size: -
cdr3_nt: TGCGCCAGCAGCTCTAACAGGGAAAGCGTGACTGAAGCTTTCTTT
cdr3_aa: CASSSNRESVTEAFF

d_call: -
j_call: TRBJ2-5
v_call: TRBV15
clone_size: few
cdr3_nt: TGTGCCACCAGCAGAGATGGAAGAGGGGCGGGGGAGACCCAGTACTTC
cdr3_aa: CATSRDGRGAGETQYF

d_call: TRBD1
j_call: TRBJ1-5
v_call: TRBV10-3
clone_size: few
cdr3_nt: TGTGCCATCGAACAGGGGGGAGGCAATCAGCCCCAGCATTTT
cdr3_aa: CAIEQGGGNQPQHF

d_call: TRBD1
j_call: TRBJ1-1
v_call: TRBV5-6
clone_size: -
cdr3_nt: TGTGCCAGCAGCCGCGGGACAGGGGGCGCTGAAGCTTTCTTT
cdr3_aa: CASSRGTGGAEAFF

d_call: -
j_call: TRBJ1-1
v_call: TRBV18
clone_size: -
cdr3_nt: TGTGCCAGCTCACCTTTCCAGGGAGGCGACACTGAAGCTTTCTTT
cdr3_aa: CASSPFQGGDTEAFF

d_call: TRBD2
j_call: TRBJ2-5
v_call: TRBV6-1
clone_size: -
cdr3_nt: TGTGCCAGCAGTGAACTGCTTGCGGGGGGGTTCCAAGAGACCCAGTACTTC
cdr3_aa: CASSELLAGGFQETQYF

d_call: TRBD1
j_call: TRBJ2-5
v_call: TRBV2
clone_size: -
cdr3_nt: TGTGCCAGCACACAGGGGGCGGGTGAGACCCAGTACTTC
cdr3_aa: CASTQGAGETQYF

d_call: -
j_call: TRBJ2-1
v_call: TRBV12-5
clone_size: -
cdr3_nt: TGTGCTAGTGGTTTGGACCCGGAGGATGAGCAGTTCTTC
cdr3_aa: CASGLDPEDEQFF

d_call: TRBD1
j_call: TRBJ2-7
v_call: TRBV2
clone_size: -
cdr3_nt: TGTGCCAGCAGTGATGTAACAGGGGGCTCCTACGAGCAGTACTTC
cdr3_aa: CASSDVTGGSYEQYF

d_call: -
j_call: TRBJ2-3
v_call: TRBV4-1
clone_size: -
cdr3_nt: TGCGCCAGCAGACCGGGGGACACAGATACGCAGTATTTT
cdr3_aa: CASRPGDTDTQYF

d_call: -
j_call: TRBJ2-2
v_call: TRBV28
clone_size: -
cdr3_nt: TGTGCCAGCAGCCCCCTTTACACCGGGGAGCTGTTTTTT
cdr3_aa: CASSPLYTGELFF

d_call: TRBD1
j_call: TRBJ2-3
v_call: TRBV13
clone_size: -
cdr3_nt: TGTGCCAGCAGCTTAAATCGCCTACAGGGGTTCATAGCGTTT
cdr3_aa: CASSLNRLQGFIAF

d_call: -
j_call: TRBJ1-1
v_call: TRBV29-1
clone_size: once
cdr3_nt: TGCAGCGTTGCCCAGAATATGAACACTGAAGCTTTCTTT
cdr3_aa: CSVAQNMNTEAFF

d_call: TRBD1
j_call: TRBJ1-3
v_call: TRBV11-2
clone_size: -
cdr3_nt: TGTGCCAGCAGACCTGGACAGGTCGGAAACACCATATATTTT
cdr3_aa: CASRPGQVGNTIYF

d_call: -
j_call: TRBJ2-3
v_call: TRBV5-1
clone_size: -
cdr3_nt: TGCGCCAGCAGCCTATATTTTAGCACAGATACGCAGTATTTT
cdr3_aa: CASSLYFSTDTQYF

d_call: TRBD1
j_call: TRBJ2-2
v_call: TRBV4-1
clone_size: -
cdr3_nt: TGCGCCAGCAGCCAAGGACAGGGAGACGGCCCCTACACCGGGGAGCTGTTTTTT
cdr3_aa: CASSQGQGDGPYTGELFF

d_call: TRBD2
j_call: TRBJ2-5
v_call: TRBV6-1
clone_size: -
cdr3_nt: TGTGCCAGCATTCTTAGCGGGGGGTCCCAAGGAGCCCAGTACTTC
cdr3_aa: CASILSGGSQGAQYF

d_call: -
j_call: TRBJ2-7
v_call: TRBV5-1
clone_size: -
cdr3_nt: TGCGCCAGCCGTCCAGGCGACAGCTCCTACGAGCAGTACTTC
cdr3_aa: CASRPGDSSYEQYF

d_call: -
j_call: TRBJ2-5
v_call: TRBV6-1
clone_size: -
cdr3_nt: TGTGCCAGCAGTGAACCGACAGACCCTCTGGAGACCCAGTACTTC
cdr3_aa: CASSEPTDPLETQYF

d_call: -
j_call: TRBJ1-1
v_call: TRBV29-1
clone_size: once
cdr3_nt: TGCAGCGTTGAACCTGGGGCAGATAACACTGAAGCTTTCTTT
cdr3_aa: CSVEPGADNTEAFF

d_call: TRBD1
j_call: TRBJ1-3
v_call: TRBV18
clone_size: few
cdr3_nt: TGTGCCAGCTCACCCGAATTCGACAGGGCTGGAAACACCATATATTTT
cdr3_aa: CASSPEFDRAGNTIYF

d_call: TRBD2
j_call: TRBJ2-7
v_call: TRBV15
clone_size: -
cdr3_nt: TGTGCCACCAGCAGAGATAGGGCTAGCGGGTTCGACGAGCAGTACTTC
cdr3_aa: CATSRDRASGFDEQYF

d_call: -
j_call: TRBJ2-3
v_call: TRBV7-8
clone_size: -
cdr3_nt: TGTGCCAGCAGCTTAGTGGCAGGGTGGGGGCAAAGCACAGATACGCAGTATTTT
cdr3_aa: CASSLVAGWGQSTDTQYF

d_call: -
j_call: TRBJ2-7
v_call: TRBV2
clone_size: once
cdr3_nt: TGTGCCAGCAGTGGGGACTGGACCTACGAGCAGTACTTC
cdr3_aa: CASSGDWTYEQYF

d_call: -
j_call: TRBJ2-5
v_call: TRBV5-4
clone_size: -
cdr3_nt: TGTGCCAGCAGCTTGGGAGGGTTCCAAGAGACCCAGTACTTC
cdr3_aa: CASSLGGFQETQYF

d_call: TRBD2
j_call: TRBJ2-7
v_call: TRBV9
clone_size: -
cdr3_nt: TGTGCCAGCAGCGTAGCGCCGATTGGACTAGCGGGGGTTCCCTACGAGCAGTACTTC
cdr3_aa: CASSVAPIGLAGVPYEQYF

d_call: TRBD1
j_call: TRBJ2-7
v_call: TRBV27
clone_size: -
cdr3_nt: TGTGCCAGCAGAGAAGACAGGGGAGGATGGGAGCAGTACTTC
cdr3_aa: CASREDRGGWEQYF

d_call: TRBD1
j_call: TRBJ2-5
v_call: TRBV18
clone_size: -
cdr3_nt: TGTGCCAGCTCACTGGGACAGGGAACCAGCGAGACCCAGTACTTC
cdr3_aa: CASSLGQGTSETQYF

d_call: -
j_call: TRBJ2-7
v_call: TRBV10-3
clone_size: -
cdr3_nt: TGTGCCATCTCTATGGGGGCTAACGAGCAGTACTTC
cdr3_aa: CAISMGANEQYF

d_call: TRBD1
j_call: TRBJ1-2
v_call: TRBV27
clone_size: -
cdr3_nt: TGTGCCAGCAGTTTAATCGGACAGGGACCCGGCTACACCTTC
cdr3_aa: CASSLIGQGPGYTF

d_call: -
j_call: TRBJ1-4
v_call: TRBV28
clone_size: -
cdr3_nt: TGTGCCAGCAGTCCCTCGTTAGCGGGTCAAAATGAAAAACTGTTTTTT
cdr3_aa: CASSPSLAGQNEKLFF

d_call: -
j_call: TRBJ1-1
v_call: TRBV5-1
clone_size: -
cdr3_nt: TGCGCCAGCAGCCAGGGCATGAACACTGAAGCTTTCTTT
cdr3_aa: CASSQGMNTEAFF

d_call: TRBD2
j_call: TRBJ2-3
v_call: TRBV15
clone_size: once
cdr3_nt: TGTGCCACCAGCAGAAGACTAGCGGGAGGGCCGGATACGCAGTATTTT
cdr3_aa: CATSRRLAGGPDTQYF

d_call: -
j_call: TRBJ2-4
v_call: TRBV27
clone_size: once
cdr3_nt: TGTGCCAGCAGTTTATCCGGAAGACTAGCCAAAAACATTCAGTACTTC
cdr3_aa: CASSLSGRLAKNIQYF

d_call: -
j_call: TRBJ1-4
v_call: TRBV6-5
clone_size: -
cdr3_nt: TGTGCCAGCAAGACCTGGGCGAATGAAAAACTGTTTTTT
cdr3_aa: CASKTWANEKLFF

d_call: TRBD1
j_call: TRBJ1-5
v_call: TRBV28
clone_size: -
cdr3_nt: TGTGCCAGCAGTTTCGGGACAGGCGGGGATCAGCCCCAGCATTTT
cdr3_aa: CASSFGTGGDQPQHF

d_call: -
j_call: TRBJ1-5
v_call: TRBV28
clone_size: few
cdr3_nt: TGTGCCAGCAGCTTACAGGGTTTACCCCAGCATTTT
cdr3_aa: CASSLQGLPQHF

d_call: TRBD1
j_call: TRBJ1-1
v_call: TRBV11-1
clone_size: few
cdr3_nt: TGTGCCAGCAGCTTAGGGGGACAGCTTAACACTGAAGCTTTCTTT
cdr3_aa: CASSLGGQLNTEAFF

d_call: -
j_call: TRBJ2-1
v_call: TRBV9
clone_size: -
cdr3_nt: TGTGCCAGCAGCGTGGCTAGAACGTGGAATGAGCAGTTCTTC
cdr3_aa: CASSVARTWNEQFF